The entry that follows covers one T cell receptor beta chain sequence. These data come from a study of blood T cell repertoires in COVID-19. Across the whole study: The United States, Italy and Spain provided the acute and convalescent COVID-19 samples. PBMCs, B-cell-depleted T cells, or T cells provided the cDNA or gDNA that made up the material.

The CDR3 is 17 residues long. J was trimmed by 4 bases and V by 3 bases; bases with no gene match: 12. CDR1 SGHDT and CDR2 YYEEEE come from the germline V gene. Original processing notes: Estimation of nucleated cell counts relied on the amplification of reference gene primers. Libraries were prepared by immunoSEQ multiplex PCR; TCRdb keeps only in-frame clonotypes and omits some of them. D and trimming come from the DNA, and the V and J calls and clone size come from that table. The table includes roughly 120,000 clones, 85% to 90% detected once. Source material: peripheral blood. The TCR originated in a woman in her 70s with acute or convalescent COVID-19. V gene TRBV5-6 combines with J gene TRBJ1-1; 10 bases align to TRBD1. CDR3 in amino acids: CASSSLGQGWGGTEAFF. CDR3 sequence (DNA): TGTGCCAGCAGCTCCCTGGGACAGGGGTGGGGGGGCACTGAAGCTTTCTTT.